This T cell receptor (beta chain) was identified in a study of T cells after yellow fever vaccination. Using its own MiXCR run on the 5' RACE reads, TCRdb lists one record per CDR3 protein. The profile shows about 49,000 distinct CDR3 sequences, 7.4% of them singletons. The TCR sequence derives from a man aged 18 to 29 who received the YFV17D yellow fever vaccine. The material was CD8+ T cells sorted from PBMCs, obtained roughly 15 days after the first yellow fever vaccination.

The CDR3 here is CASSQEFNSQTDTQYF. CDR3 DNA sequence: TGCGCCAGCAGCCAAGAATTCAATTCGCAGACAGATACGCAGTATTTT. The chain uses TRBV4-1 and TRBJ2-3; D remains ambiguous. The CDR3 is made up of 16 amino acids. CDR1 is MGHRA, CDR2 YSYEKL, per germline. Trimming took off 0 bases at V and 3 bases at J, with 13 bases between the two ends.